This T cell receptor (beta chain) emerged from a study of T cell repertoires in cytomegalovirus infection. Overall study: Indicated by public TCR beta signatures were CMV infection and matching HLA type.

The V and J ends lost 4 bases and 0 bases respectively, with 15 bases between them. The germline V gene encodes CDR1 SEHNR and CDR2 FQNEAQ (reference sequence). The CDR3 runs 17 residues. Study findings and constraints: Summed frequency of shared TCR beta families picked out CMV carriers who also had the relevant HLA. CMV-specific TCR beta clonotypes restricted by HLA-C were the ones dominating the ex vivo response.

TCRdb called the reads again in MiXCR, with one record for every CDR3 protein. This table has roughly 630,000 distinct CDR3 sequences, less than 25% appearing once. Only a few counts were recorded for this clonotype. Its matching antigen is unknown. Material: CD8+ T cells from PBMCs. The chain joins TRBV7-9 to TRBJ1-4, with D unclear. This TCR derives from a human donor in good health (CMV status not recorded). Some clones in this sample may be carry-over from other donors' samples. DNA of the CDR3: TGTGCCAGCAGCTCTCTGACCGAATCGCCAACTAATGAAAAACTGTTTTTT. Protein: CASSSLTESPTNEKLFF.